This T cell receptor (beta chain) is drawn from a study of cytomegalovirus exposure and HLA in healthy donors. The sample holds one count of this clone. The antigen is not known. Both 60 Vbeta primers and 13 Jbeta primers went into the PCR. Assay used: immunoSEQ multiplex PCR; TCRdb lists only in-frame clones, some missing. The top ten clones hold 1.4% to 1.5% of a sample with some 90,000 clones, about 81% of them seen once. Study findings and constraints: Versus the approximately 720-donor mean, an Asian-associated ancestry cluster reportedly showed fewer N-insertions in a later analysis. Common viral pathogens seemed to be connected with several of the most significant clusters, according to a later analysis.

The germline V gene has CDR1 MGHRA and CDR2 YSYEKL. The CDR3 is 18 amino acids. Trimming took 0 bases from V and 3 from J; bases not matched to a gene: 12. The chain employs TRBV4-1 and TRBJ2-5; TRBD2 matches at 8 bases. The sample was PBMCs. The TCR was taken from a man aged 40-50 years in good health and CMV-seronegative. The CDR3 loop reads CASSQDKRGGLFEETQYF. The CDR3 DNA follows: TGCGCCAGCAGCCAAGATAAACGGGGGGGGCTCTTTGAAGAGACCCAGTACTTC.